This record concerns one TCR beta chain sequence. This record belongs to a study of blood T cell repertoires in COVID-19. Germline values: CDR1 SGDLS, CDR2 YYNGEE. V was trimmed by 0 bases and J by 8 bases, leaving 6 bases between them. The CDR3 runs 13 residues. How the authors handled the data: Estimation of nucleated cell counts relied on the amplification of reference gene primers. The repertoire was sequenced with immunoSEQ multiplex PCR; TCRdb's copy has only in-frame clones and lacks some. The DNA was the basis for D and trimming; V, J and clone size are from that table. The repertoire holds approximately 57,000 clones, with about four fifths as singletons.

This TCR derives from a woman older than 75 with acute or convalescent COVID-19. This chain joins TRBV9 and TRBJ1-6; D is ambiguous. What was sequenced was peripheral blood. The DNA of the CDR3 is TGTGCCAGCAGCGTAGGTATCGATTCACCCCTCCACTTT. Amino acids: CASSVGIDSPLHF.